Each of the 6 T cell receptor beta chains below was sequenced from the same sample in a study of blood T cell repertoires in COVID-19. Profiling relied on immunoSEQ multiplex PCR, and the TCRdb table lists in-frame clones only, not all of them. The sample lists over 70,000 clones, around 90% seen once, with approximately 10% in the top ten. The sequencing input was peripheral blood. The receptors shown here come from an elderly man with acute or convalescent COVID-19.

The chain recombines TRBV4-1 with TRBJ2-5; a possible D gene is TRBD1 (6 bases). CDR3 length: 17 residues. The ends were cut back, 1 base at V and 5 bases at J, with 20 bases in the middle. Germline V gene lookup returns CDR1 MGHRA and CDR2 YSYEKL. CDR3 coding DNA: TGCGCCAGCAGCCAAGGAGGGGGTACAGGGTCCCGGGAGACCCAGTACTTC. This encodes CASSQGGGTGSRETQYF.

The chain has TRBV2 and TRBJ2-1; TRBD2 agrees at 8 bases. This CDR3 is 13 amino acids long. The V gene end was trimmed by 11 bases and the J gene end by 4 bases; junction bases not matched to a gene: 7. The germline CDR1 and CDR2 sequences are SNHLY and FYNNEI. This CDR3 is CAGRLAQYNEQFF. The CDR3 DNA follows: TGTGCCGGAAGACTAGCGCAATACAATGAGCAGTTCTTC. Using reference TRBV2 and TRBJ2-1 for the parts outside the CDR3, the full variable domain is EPEVTQTPSHQVTQMGQEVILRCVPISNHLYFYWYRQILGQKVEFLVSFYNNEISEKSEIFDDQFSVERPDGSNFTLKIRSTKLEDSAMYFCAGRLAQYNEQFFGPGTRLTVL.

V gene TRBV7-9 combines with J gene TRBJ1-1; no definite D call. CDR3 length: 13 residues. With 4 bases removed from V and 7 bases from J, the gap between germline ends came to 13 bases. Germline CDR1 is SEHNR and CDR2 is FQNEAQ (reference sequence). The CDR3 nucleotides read TGTGCCAGCAGCTCAGGCGACACTGGTGAAGCTTTCTTT. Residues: CASSSGDTGEAFF.

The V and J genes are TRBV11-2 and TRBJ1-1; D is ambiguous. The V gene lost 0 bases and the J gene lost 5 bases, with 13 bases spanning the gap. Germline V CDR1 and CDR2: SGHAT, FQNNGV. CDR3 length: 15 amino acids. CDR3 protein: CASSLDFSPGTEAFF. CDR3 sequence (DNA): TGTGCCAGCAGCTTAGACTTCTCTCCAGGAACTGAAGCTTTCTTT.

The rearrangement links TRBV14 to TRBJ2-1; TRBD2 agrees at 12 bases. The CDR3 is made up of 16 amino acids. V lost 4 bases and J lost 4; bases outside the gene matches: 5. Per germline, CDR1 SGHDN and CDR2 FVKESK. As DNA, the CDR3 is TGTGCCAGCAGCCTACTGACTAGCGGGGGTTACAATGAGCAGTTCTTC. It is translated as CASSLLTSGGYNEQFF.

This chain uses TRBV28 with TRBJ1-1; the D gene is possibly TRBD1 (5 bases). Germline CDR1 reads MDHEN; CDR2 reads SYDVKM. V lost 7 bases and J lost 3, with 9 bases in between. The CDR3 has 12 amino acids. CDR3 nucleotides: TGTGCCAGCACAGGGCTATACACTGAAGCTTTCTTT. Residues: CASTGLYTEAFF.